What follows are 14 T cell receptor beta chains derived from one specimen sequenced in a study of blood T cell repertoires in COVID-19. Measured with immunoSEQ multiplex PCR; TCRdb has only the in-frame clones, and not every one. The sample lists around 150,000 clones, over 60% seen once, with roughly 15% in the top ten. Input material: peripheral blood. Receptor source: a man aged 50-59 years with acute or convalescent COVID-19.

CDR3 region: CASSGGQAKTYGYTF. CDR3 DNA: TGTGCCAGCAGCGGAGGACAGGCAAAAACCTATGGCTACACCTTC. The chain carries TRBV11-2 and TRBJ1-2; 7 bases agree with TRBD1. CDR3 size: 15 residues. The V segment lost 5 bases and the J segment 4 bases; nucleotides outside the gene matches: 10. Germline V gene lookup returns CDR1 SGHAT and CDR2 FQNNGV.

This clone was recorded a few times. The genes are TRBV11-2 and TRBJ1-2; 10 bases are a match to TRBD1. CDR3 length: 16 residues. Losses at the gene ends were 5 bases for V and 3 bases for J; bases not matched to a gene: 9. The germline CDR1 and CDR2 sequences are SGHAT and FQNNGV. DNA of the CDR3: TGTGCCAGCAGCACGACAGGGGGCGCGTTTTACTATGGCTACACCTTC. Protein: CASSTTGGAFYYGYTF.

The chain uses TRBV28 and TRBJ1-1; the D is unclear. CDR1 and CDR2 from the germline V gene are MDHEN and SYDVKM. Trimming took 2 bases from V and 7 from J, leaving 8 bases between them. The CDR3 covers 12 residues. CDR3 amino acids: CASSLRGFEAFF. CDR3 DNA: TGTGCCAGCAGTTTACGAGGGTTTGAAGCTTTCTTT. Full variable domain (missing parts from reference TRBV28 and TRBJ1-1): DVKVTQSSRYLVKRTGEKVFLECVQDMDHENMFWYRQDPGLGLRLIYFSYDVKMKEKGDIPEGYSVSREKKERFSLILESASTNQTSMYLCASSLRGFEAFFGQGTRLTVV.

This rearrangement joins TRBV10-3 to TRBJ2-3; TRBD2 agrees at 10 bases. This CDR3 comprises 14 residues. The V and J ends lost 6 bases and 3 bases, in that order; junction bases with no gene match: 3. Germline V gene sequence: CDR1 ENHRY, CDR2 SYGVKD. CDR3 sequence (DNA): TGTGCCATCAGAGGGACTAGCGTTACAGATACGCAGTATTTT. It specifies CAIRGTSVTDTQYF.

The chain couples TRBV29-1 to TRBJ2-2, with D perhaps being TRBD1 or TRBD2 (6 bases each). CDR1 is SQVTM and CDR2 is ANQGSEA in the germline V gene. The CDR3 has 14 amino acids. V was clipped by 7 bases and J by 0 bases, with 12 bases between them. The CDR3 here is CSGGAGPNTGELFF. CDR3 nucleotide sequence: TGCAGCGGGGGGGCGGGACCGAACACCGGGGAGCTGTTTTTT.

V gene TRBV6-2 or TRBV6-3 combines with J gene TRBJ2-5, with D unresolved. With 2 bases removed from V and 1 base from J, the gap between germline ends came to 11 bases. In germline, CDR1 is MNHEY, CDR2 SVGEGT. The CDR3 sequence is 15 residues long. Written as DNA, the CDR3 is TGTGCCAGCAGTTACAGCGCTAGTATCCAAGAGACCCAGTACTTC. As protein: CASSYSASIQETQYF.

This clone was found many times. V is TRBV13 and J is TRBJ2-1; 15 bases fit TRBD2. V was clipped by 3 bases and J by 0 bases; unmatched bases: 9. CDR3 length: 20 residues. Germline CDR1 and CDR2: PRHDT and FYEKMQ (reference sequence). The CDR3 here is CASSFQPGLAGGSSYNEQFF. The CDR3 DNA sequence: TGTGCCAGCAGCTTCCAGCCGGGACTAGCGGGGGGTAGCTCCTACAATGAGCAGTTCTTC.

This clone turned up a few times. This chain joins TRBV7-9 and TRBJ2-7; no definite D call. V was shortened by 2 bases and J by 7 bases, with 18 bases between the two germline ends. The CDR3 contains 15 residues. CDR1 and CDR2 (germline): SEHNR, FQNEAQ (reference sequence). Written as DNA, the CDR3 is TGTGCCAGCAGCTTACGGTCAGGTACGGTTGGTGAGCAGTACTTC. It encodes CASSLRSGTVGEQYF.

The chain combines TRBV5-1 with TRBJ1-1; D might be TRBD1 (6 bases). Per the germline V gene, CDR1 is SGHRS and CDR2 is YFSETQ. The CDR3 has 14 residues. V shed 4 bases and J shed 7 bases, with 17 bases lying between them. This chain's CDR3 is CASSPRTETFEAFF. CDR3 nucleotide sequence: TGCGCCAGCAGCCCGAGGACAGAAACCTTTGAAGCTTTCTTT.

This clone was seen a handful of times. The V and J genes are TRBV4-2 and TRBJ2-2; maybe TRBD1 (7 bases). The ends were cut back, 1 base at V and 5 bases at J, with 14 bases in the middle. The CDR3 is made up of 16 amino acids. Germline-derived CDR1 and CDR2 are LGHNA and YNFKEQ. CDR3: CASSQVDPGGTGELFF. CDR3 in DNA: TGTGCCAGCAGCCAAGTTGATCCAGGGGGGACCGGGGAGCTGTTTTTT.

This chain uses TRBV18 with TRBJ1-2; D is possibly TRBD1 (6 bases). Trimming pared 3 bases from V and 5 bases from J, leaving 16 bases between. From germline, CDR1 is KGHSH and CDR2 LQKENI. The CDR3 contains 15 residues. The chain's CDR3 is CASSPGTGLEYGYTF. CDR3 DNA: TGTGCCAGCTCACCTGGAACAGGGCTAGAATATGGCTACACCTTC.

The chain is built from TRBV2 and TRBJ1-3, with TRBD1 as a possible D gene (5 bases). The CDR3 is made up of 15 amino acids. Germline V gene sequence: CDR1 SNHLY, CDR2 FYNNEI. Trimming took off 5 bases at V and 0 bases at J, with 11 bases between the two ends. The CDR3 region has the DNA TGTGCCAGCAGTCAGATTACAGGCTCTGGAAACACCATATATTTT. This gives the protein CASSQITGSGNTIYF.

This clone was counted between two and nine times. The rearrangement uses TRBV19 and TRBJ1-6, with 11 bases that match TRBD1. CDR1 LNHDA and CDR2 SQIVND come from the germline V gene (reference sequence). CDR3 length equals 17 residues. The ends lost 8 bases at V and 0 bases at J; junction bases unmatched: 6. This chain's CDR3 is CASSRTGGGSYNSPLHF. The CDR3 region has the DNA TGTGCCAGTTCCCGGACAGGGGGCGGCTCCTATAATTCACCCCTCCACTTT.

The rearrangement joins TRBV10-1 to TRBJ1-1; 10 bases map to TRBD1. Germline CDR1 and CDR2: WNHNN and SYGVQD (reference sequence). After removal of 3 bases from V and 6 bases from J, the junction contained 7 bases not matched to a gene. This CDR3 is built from 15 residues. CDR3 residues: CASSERTGGFAEAFF. The CDR3 DNA reads TGCGCCAGCAGTGAAAGGACAGGGGGGTTCGCTGAAGCTTTCTTT.